Following are 9 T cell receptor beta chains from one sample sequenced in a study of tumor and adjacent non-tumor tissue in lung cancer. This sample's RNA came from whole unsorted tissue. A modified ARM-PCR protocol with three rounds of nested PCR amplified TCRbeta. TCRdb redid the calling of the multiplex PCR reads with MiXCR, one entry per CDR3 protein. The repertoire has roughly 140,000 distinct CDR3 sequences, approximately 70% of them found once; the top ten carry around a sixth. Input material: lung tumor tissue. The receptor set was obtained from a man in his fifties or sixties with small cell lung cancer.

In this sample, this clonotype turned up many times. The J gene is TRBJ1-1, the V gene TRBV6-6; D is unresolved. V was shortened by 7 bases and J by 1 base, with 13 bases between the two germline ends. The CDR3 is made up of 14 amino acids. The germline V gene has CDR1 MNHNY and CDR2 SVGAGI (reference sequence). CDR3 nucleotide sequence: TGTGCCAGCACCTTTGGGTGGAGGAACACTGAAGCTTTCTTT. As protein: CASTFGWRNTEAFF.

This clonotype has a handful of counts. J is TRBJ1-1 and V is TRBV20-1, with D possibly being TRBD1 (5 bases). Germline V gene lookup returns CDR1 DFQATT and CDR2 SNEGSKA (reference sequence). V was cut by 5 bases and J by 4 bases, with 11 bases left in between. CDR3 length: 12 residues. Here the CDR3 reads CSASGRSTEAFF. The CDR3 nucleotides read TGCAGTGCTTCAGGGAGGTCCACTGAAGCTTTCTTT.

Note on this clonotype: An end of the junction does not agree with germline; a read error may underlie this. The V gene is TRBV29-1, the J gene TRBJ2-5; D might be TRBD2 (6 bases). This CDR3 comprises 14 residues. The germline V gene encodes CDR1 SQVTM and CDR2 ANQGSEA. Here the CDR3 DNA reads TGCAGCGTTGAAGACGGGAGTACCCAAGAGACCCTGTACTTC. This encodes CSVEDGSTQETLYF.

This clonotype was observed a few times. The chain joins TRBV29-1 to TRBJ2-1; D call uncertain. V was clipped by 1 base and J by 4 bases, with 11 bases between them. CDR3 length: 14 amino acids. Germline CDR1 reads SQVTM; CDR2 reads ANQGSEA. As DNA, the CDR3 is TGCAGCGTTGAAGGCAGTGTCGGGTACAATGAGCAGTTCTTC. Its protein is CSVEGSVGYNEQFF.

V and J are TRBV24-1 and TRBJ2-3; 9 nucleotides align to TRBD1. The CDR3 runs to 15 residues. The germline V gene encodes CDR1 KGHDR and CDR2 SFDVKD. V was clipped by 3 bases and J by 4 bases; unmatched bases: 4. The CDR3 is CATSDPGQGADTQYF. Written as DNA, the CDR3 is TGTGCCACCAGTGATCCGGGACAGGGCGCAGATACGCAGTATTTT.

About this clonotype itself: Being one base from a much bigger clone, this may be a read error. This chain uses TRBV6-1 with TRBJ1-1; no definite D call. From germline, CDR1 is MNHNS and CDR2 SASEGT. The CDR3 runs to 11 residues. The CDR3 loop reads CANSEAPWAFF. The CDR3 DNA reads as TGTGCCAACAGTGAAGCCCCCTGGGCTTTCTTT.

This clonotype has a count of ten or more. The rearrangement links TRBV6-5 to TRBJ1-1, with a weak D call TRBD1 (5 bases). Between the trimmed V and J ends, which lost 6 bases and 7 bases, there was a span of 12 bases. Germline V CDR1 and CDR2: MNHEY, SVGAGI. This CDR3 spans 12 amino acids. CDR3 sequence: CASSRQWGEAFF. The CDR3 bases are TGTGCCAGCAGCCGACAGTGGGGTGAAGCTTTCTTT.

The chain carries TRBV12-3 or TRBV12-4 and TRBJ2-2; 8 bases line up with TRBD2. The ends lost 6 bases at V and 11 bases at J; junction bases unmatched: 8. The CDR3 spans 13 residues. The CDR3 region is CASSTGGVGELFF. The CDR3 DNA reads as TGTGCCAGCAGCACCGGGGGGGTCGGAGAGCTGTTTTTT.

As for this clonotype: A much larger clone is a single base away; this may be a read error. This chain links TRBV6-1 with TRBJ2-2; 7 nucleotides match TRBD1. CDR1 and CDR2 (germline): MNHNS, SASEGT. CDR3 length equals 14 residues. V dropped 7 bases and J dropped 4; count of bases not matched to a gene: 6. Here the CDR3 DNA reads TGTGCCAGCATAGGGGGCATTGGCACCGGGGAGCTGTTTTTT. It specifies CASIGGIGTGELFF.